This is a list of T cell receptor beta chains from one sample in a study of T cells of healthy individuals. Each CDR3 protein is one row after TCRdb ran MiXCR on the 5' RACE reads. Counted here are 41,000 or so distinct CDR3 sequences, approximately 4.5% occurring once; the ten biggest clones make up over 9%. The receptor source for this set is a human donor in good health. CDR3s include the opening cysteine and the closing phenylalanine or tryptophan. Each record gives: clone size, J gene, D gene, V gene, CDR3 protein, CDR3 DNA. The D gene is left open where the match is weak. The size entry is marked missing in some rows and otherwise reads once, few, many or a size class.

size: NA
J: TRBJ1-6
D: NA
V: TRBV4-1
CDR3: CASSSTTGTNTYNSPLHF
DNA: TGCGCCAGCAGCTCAACGACAGGAACGAATACCTATAATTCACCCCTCCACTTT

size: NA
J: TRBJ1-2
D: TRBD1
V: TRBV19
CDR3: CASSLRDSLYGYTF
DNA: TGTGCCAGTAGCCTTCGGGACAGCTTGTATGGCTACACCTTC

size: many
J: TRBJ2-7
D: TRBD2
V: TRBV7-6
CDR3: CASSLVASGFYEQYF
DNA: TGTGCCAGCAGCTTAGTGGCTAGCGGTTTCTACGAGCAGTACTTC

size: NA
J: TRBJ2-3
D: TRBD1
V: TRBV2
CDR3: CASSTGQDDTDTQYF
DNA: TGTGCCAGCAGTACCGGACAGGATGACACAGATACGCAGTATTTT

size: few
J: TRBJ1-3
D: TRBD1
V: TRBV12-3/TRBV12-4
CDR3: CASSFPGQGVAGNTIYF
DNA: TGTGCCAGCAGTTTCCCGGGACAGGGTGTCGCTGGAAACACCATATATTTT

size: many
J: TRBJ2-3
D: TRBD2
V: TRBV3-1
CDR3: CATRTSGTNTDTQYF
DNA: TGTGCCACCAGGACTAGCGGGACAAACACAGATACGCAGTATTTT

size: many
J: TRBJ2-1
D: TRBD2
V: TRBV12-5
CDR3: CASGASGSNEQFF
DNA: TGTGCTAGTGGCGCTAGCGGGAGCAATGAGCAGTTCTTC

size: NA
J: TRBJ2-5
D: TRBD2
V: TRBV7-8
CDR3: CASSFPHGASGRTQETQYF
DNA: TGTGCCAGCAGCTTCCCCCACGGGGCTAGCGGGAGGACGCAAGAGACCCAGTACTTC

size: few
J: TRBJ2-3
D: TRBD2
V: TRBV3-1
CDR3: CASSQDSGTSGHYANTQYF
DNA: TGTGCCAGCAGCCAAGATTCGGGGACTAGCGGGCACTACGCGAATACGCAGTATTTT

size: NA
J: TRBJ2-1
D: NA
V: TRBV10-1
CDR3: CASSVRADNEQFF
DNA: TGCGCCAGCAGTGTGCGGGCTGACAATGAGCAGTTCTTC

size: NA
J: TRBJ1-1
D: NA
V: TRBV5-4
CDR3: CASRGAANTEAFF
DNA: TGTGCCAGCCGGGGGGCCGCAAACACTGAAGCTTTCTTT

size: many
J: TRBJ2-3
D: TRBD2
V: TRBV11-2
CDR3: CASSFGLAGGPSTDTQYF
DNA: TGTGCCAGCAGCTTCGGACTAGCGGGGGGCCCTAGCACAGATACGCAGTATTTT

size: many
J: TRBJ2-3
D: TRBD2
V: TRBV7-3
CDR3: CASSSDLGSGGGDTQYF
DNA: TGTGCCAGCAGCTCCGACTTGGGGAGCGGGGGTGGAGATACGCAGTATTTT

size: NA
J: TRBJ2-5
D: NA
V: TRBV12-3/TRBV12-4
CDR3: CASSFGRQETQYF
DNA: TGTGCCAGCAGTTTCGGTAGACAAGAGACCCAGTACTTC

size: many
J: TRBJ1-5
D: NA
V: TRBV27
CDR3: CASRFGGGSNQPQHF
DNA: TGTGCCAGCAGGTTCGGGGGGGGGAGCAATCAGCCCCAGCATTTT

size: few
J: TRBJ2-5
D: NA
V: TRBV12-3/TRBV12-4
CDR3: CASSTTQGKETQYF
DNA: TGTGCCAGCAGTACCACGCAGGGGAAAGAGACCCAGTACTTC

size: many
J: TRBJ2-5
D: TRBD1
V: TRBV6-5
CDR3: CASSSLGKGADETQYF
DNA: TGTGCCAGCAGTTCTCTAGGGAAGGGGGCCGACGAGACCCAGTACTTC

size: NA
J: TRBJ1-1
D: NA
V: TRBV15
CDR3: CATSRDVEGTEAFF
DNA: TGTGCCACCAGCAGAGATGTTGAGGGCACTGAAGCTTTCTTT

size: many
J: TRBJ1-5
D: NA
V: TRBV11-2
CDR3: CASSLGSHDQPQHF
DNA: TGTGCCAGCAGCTTAGGGAGCCATGATCAGCCCCAGCATTTT

size: many
J: TRBJ2-3
D: TRBD1
V: TRBV6-2/TRBV6-3
CDR3: CASSRQGGTDTQYF
DNA: TGTGCCAGCAGCCGACAGGGTGGCACAGATACGCAGTATTTT

size: NA
J: TRBJ1-5
D: NA
V: TRBV12-3/TRBV12-4
CDR3: CASSSGVEPQHF
DNA: TGTGCCAGCAGTTCAGGGGTTGAGCCCCAGCATTTT

size: many
J: TRBJ2-2
D: NA
V: TRBV13
CDR3: CASSFSPGELFF
DNA: TGTGCCAGCAGCTTTAGCCCCGGGGAGCTGTTTTTT

size: many
J: TRBJ1-6
D: NA
V: TRBV27
CDR3: CASSTGSTGNSPLHF
DNA: TGTGCCAGCAGTACCGGGAGCACGGGTAATTCACCCCTCCACTTT

size: many
J: TRBJ1-1
D: TRBD1
V: TRBV7-8
CDR3: CASSPPGTENTEAFF
DNA: TGTGCCAGCAGCCCCCCAGGGACAGAGAACACTGAAGCTTTCTTT

size: many
J: TRBJ2-1
D: TRBD1
V: TRBV10-2
CDR3: CASSNTGTGLGNEQFF
DNA: TGCGCCAGCAGTAATACCGGGACAGGATTAGGCAATGAGCAGTTCTTC

size: many
J: TRBJ1-5
D: TRBD1
V: TRBV27
CDR3: CASRTGLDQPQHF
DNA: TGTGCCAGCAGGACAGGGCTGGATCAGCCCCAGCATTTT

size: few
J: TRBJ2-1
D: TRBD2
V: TRBV12-3/TRBV12-4
CDR3: CASTLSGRGYEQFF
DNA: TGTGCCAGCACCCTTAGCGGGAGGGGGTATGAGCAGTTCTTC

size: NA
J: TRBJ2-1
D: NA
V: TRBV7-2
CDR3: CASSLVHGTEQFF
DNA: TGTGCCAGCAGCTTGGTCCATGGGACTGAGCAGTTCTTC

size: many
J: TRBJ2-3
D: NA
V: TRBV5-1
CDR3: CASSPGISRTDTQYF
DNA: TGCGCCAGCAGCCCCGGGATTAGTAGAACAGATACGCAGTATTTT

size: many
J: TRBJ2-3
D: NA
V: TRBV7-6
CDR3: CASNPEGRPGDTQYF
DNA: TGTGCCAGCAACCCCGAGGGACGGCCCGGGGATACGCAGTATTTT

size: many
J: TRBJ2-4
D: NA
V: TRBV12-3/TRBV12-4
CDR3: CASSADPWTKNIQYF
DNA: TGTGCCAGCAGTGCGGACCCATGGACCAAAAACATTCAGTACTTC

size: many
J: TRBJ2-3
D: TRBD2
V: TRBV20-1
CDR3: CSASTSGRAGITDTQYF
DNA: TGCAGTGCCTCGACTAGCGGGAGGGCTGGGATCACAGATACGCAGTATTTT

size: NA
J: TRBJ2-2
D: TRBD1
V: TRBV7-8
CDR3: CASSSGQVGAGELFF
DNA: TGTGCCAGCAGCTCCGGACAGGTGGGGGCCGGGGAGCTGTTTTTT

size: few
J: TRBJ1-5
D: NA
V: TRBV10-3
CDR3: CAISVAAGSNQPQHF
DNA: TGTGCCATCAGTGTAGCGGCAGGGTCCAATCAGCCCCAGCATTTT

size: few
J: TRBJ2-7
D: TRBD2
V: TRBV5-1
CDR3: CASSLGGGNSYEQYF
DNA: TGCGCCAGCAGCTTGGGCGGGGGGAATTCCTACGAGCAGTACTTC

size: many
J: TRBJ2-1
D: TRBD1
V: TRBV11-2
CDR3: CASSLDLTGGEFF
DNA: TGTGCCAGCAGCTTAGACCTAACAGGGGGCGAGTTCTTC

size: NA
J: TRBJ2-1
D: TRBD1
V: TRBV14
CDR3: CASSQRTGWAEQFF
DNA: TGTGCCAGCAGCCAAAGGACAGGGTGGGCTGAGCAGTTCTTC

size: many
J: TRBJ2-5
D: TRBD2
V: TRBV7-7
CDR3: CASSLDSGGVQTQYF
DNA: TGTGCCAGCAGCCTTGATAGCGGGGGGGTCCAGACCCAGTACTTC

size: many
J: TRBJ2-7
D: TRBD2
V: TRBV10-3
CDR3: CAISGPGTSGSYEQYF
DNA: TGTGCCATCAGTGGACCGGGGACTAGCGGGAGCTACGAGCAGTACTTC

size: many
J: TRBJ2-7
D: NA
V: TRBV19
CDR3: CASSIRGLSEQYF
DNA: TGTGCCAGTAGTATCCGGGGGCTCAGCGAGCAGTACTTC

size: many
J: TRBJ2-4
D: NA
V: TRBV7-2
CDR3: CASSLSREQNIQYF
DNA: TGTGCCAGCAGCCTATCTCGGGAACAAAACATTCAGTACTTC

size: many
J: TRBJ2-5
D: NA
V: TRBV6-5
CDR3: CASSPSWTQETQYF
DNA: TGTGCCAGCAGTCCCTCCTGGACTCAAGAGACCCAGTACTTC

size: many
J: TRBJ2-5
D: NA
V: TRBV12-3/TRBV12-4
CDR3: CASSLTRDFGDQYF
DNA: TGTGCCAGCAGTTTAACACGGGACTTCGGGGACCAGTACTTC

size: few
J: TRBJ1-6
D: NA
V: TRBV28
CDR3: CASNTAAGYSPLHF
DNA: TGTGCCAGCAACACAGCTGCGGGTTATTCACCCCTCCACTTT

size: few
J: TRBJ2-5
D: NA
V: TRBV6-2/TRBV6-3
CDR3: CASSYSRGETQYF
DNA: TGTGCCAGCAGTTACTCGAGGGGAGAGACCCAGTACTTC

size: many
J: TRBJ2-3
D: NA
V: TRBV6-2/TRBV6-3
CDR3: CASSRSDTQYF
DNA: TGTGCCAGCAGTCGATCAGATACGCAGTATTTT

size: NA
J: TRBJ2-7
D: TRBD1
V: TRBV6-2/TRBV6-3
CDR3: CASSSRPGQGLYEQYF
DNA: TGTGCCAGCAGCTCTCGTCCTGGACAGGGTTTGTACGAGCAGTACTTC

size: NA
J: TRBJ1-4
D: NA
V: TRBV6-5
CDR3: CASRPGLNREKLFF
DNA: TGTGCCAGCAGGCCCGGGCTGAATAGGGAAAAACTGTTTTTT